The 14 T cell receptor beta chains below were found in one sample sequenced in a study of response to subunit inactivated influenza vaccine. A single record per CDR3 protein comes from TCRdb applying MiXCR to the RT-PCR reads. This table holds approximately 290,000 distinct CDR3 sequences, approximately 20% found once. The source was PBMCs from blood, collected about 20 months after vaccination. These receptor sequences come from a man in his fifties or sixties who received an inactivated influenza vaccine.

The chain recombines TRBV28 with TRBJ2-2; D call uncertain. The germline V gene encodes CDR1 MDHEN and CDR2 SYDVKM. The CDR3 loop spans 12 amino acids. Trimming removed 8 bases from V and 5 bases from J, with 9 bases in between. The CDR3 DNA reads TGTGCCAGCCCCGGACCAACCGGGGAGCTGTTTTTT. Protein sequence: CASPGPTGELFF.

V is TRBV5-1 and J is TRBJ1-1; 8 positions agree with TRBD1. The germline V gene has CDR1 SGHRS and CDR2 YFSETQ. CDR3 length equals 15 residues. J gave up 4 bases and V 0 bases, and 5 bases lay outside the gene matches. The CDR3 protein is CASSLDQGAGTEAFF. Written as DNA, the CDR3 is TGCGCCAGCAGCTTGGATCAGGGGGCTGGCACTGAAGCTTTCTTT.

This rearrangement joins TRBV27 to TRBJ1-1, with D unresolved. The CDR3 is 13 amino acids. The V end was cut by 6 bases, the J end by 4 bases, with 12 bases between. Germline CDR1 is MNHEY and CDR2 is SMNVEV (reference sequence). DNA for the CDR3: TGTGCCAGCAGAGCAGGCCGAAGCACTGAAGCTTTCTTT. Translated: CASRAGRSTEAFF.

This clonotype was found many times. The gene calls are TRBV5-1 and TRBJ1-1; 9 bases are a match to TRBD1. CDR1 is SGHRS, CDR2 YFSETQ, per germline. CDR3 length: 15 residues. The ends lost 4 bases at V and 1 base at J; junction bases unmatched: 5. The CDR3 is CASSRQQGANTEAFF. In DNA, the CDR3 is TGCGCCAGCAGCCGACAACAGGGGGCGAACACTGAAGCTTTCTTT.

This clonotype was detected only a few times. The V gene is TRBV27, the J gene TRBJ1-2; 9 nucleotides align to TRBD1. Germline V gene lookup returns CDR1 MNHEY and CDR2 SMNVEV (reference sequence). V lost 6 bases, J lost 2 bases, and 10 bases stayed unmatched. The CDR3 spans 16 residues. The DNA of the CDR3 is TGTGCCAGCAGGAACAAACAGGGGGCCGGAAACTATGGCTACACCTTC. This gives the protein CASRNKQGAGNYGYTF.

This clonotype came up many times. This chain connects TRBV13 to TRBJ2-1; 11 bases agree with TRBD2. This CDR3 region has 16 residues. The junction had 5 bases not matched to a gene; V was cut back by 5 bases and J by 2 bases. Germline CDR1 and CDR2: PRHDT and FYEKMQ (reference sequence). CDR3 protein: CASSPLTSGAYNEQFF. The CDR3 bases are TGTGCCAGCAGCCCCCTGACTAGCGGGGCCTACAATGAGCAGTTCTTC.

This clonotype was picked up a small number of times. The V and J genes are TRBV7-9 and TRBJ1-5, with TRBD1 as a possible D gene (5 bases). The germline CDR1 and CDR2 sequences are SEHNR and FQNEAQ (reference sequence). The CDR3 totals 16 residues. V shed 5 bases and J shed 5 bases, with 19 bases lying between them. The CDR3 reads CASSTYGTGRYQPQHF. Written as DNA, the CDR3 is TGTGCCAGCAGCACTTACGGGACGGGGAGGTATCAGCCCCAGCATTTT.

The gene calls are TRBV20-1 and TRBJ2-5; the D gene is possibly TRBD2 (6 bases). V was shortened by 0 bases and J by 2 bases, with 13 bases between the two germline ends. The CDR3 totals 15 residues. Germline V gene data show CDR1 as DFQATT and CDR2 as SNEGSKA (reference sequence). The CDR3 region is CSARDGGSVQETQYF. The CDR3 nucleotides read TGCAGTGCTAGAGATGGGGGGTCGGTGCAAGAGACCCAGTACTTC.

This clonotype was seen a few times. The chain couples TRBV12-3 or TRBV12-4 to TRBJ1-6, with D perhaps TRBD1 (6 bases). Trimming cost V 0 bases and J 6 bases, with 12 bases left between them. This CDR3 has 16 residues. DNA for the CDR3: TGTGCCAGCAGTTTAGCAACGGCAGGGGTTAATTCACCCCTCCACTTT. Translated, it gives CASSLATAGVNSPLHF.

This clonotype was observed a handful of times. This chain joins TRBV20-1 and TRBJ2-2, with D possibly being TRBD1 (6 bases). The CDR3 covers 14 residues. Germline V gene data show CDR1 as DFQATT and CDR2 as SNEGSKA (reference sequence). The ends were cut back, 6 bases at V and 4 bases at J, with 15 bases in the middle. CDR3 in DNA: TGCAGTGCCCCGAATGCAGGGGCCACCGGGGAGCTGTTTTTT. Its translation: CSAPNAGATGELFF.

The rearrangement joins TRBV20-1 to TRBJ2-1, with TRBD2 identical over 9 bases. J was trimmed by 1 base and V by 6 bases; bases with no gene match: 10. Germline loops: CDR1 DFQATT, CDR2 SNEGSKA (reference sequence). The CDR3 consists of 16 residues. Here the CDR3 DNA reads TGCAGTGCCCAGTCGGTAGCGGGAGAGTCCTACAATGAGCAGTTCTTC. It yields the protein CSAQSVAGESYNEQFF.

This clonotype was seen only a few times. The CDR3 loop is CSVSVVGHEQYF. CDR3 sequence (DNA): TGCAGCGTATCCGTTGTCGGGCACGAGCAGTACTTC. The rearrangement links TRBV29-1 to TRBJ2-7; no clear D. The CDR3 has 12 residues. The V gene's germline CDR1 is SQVTM and CDR2 ANQGSEA. The V and J ends lost 6 bases and 5 bases respectively, with 14 bases between them.

The J gene is TRBJ1-2, the V gene TRBV29-1; possibly TRBD1 for D (6 bases). The V gene lost 4 bases and the J gene lost 3 bases, with 15 bases spanning the gap. This CDR3 spans 14 amino acids. Looked up from germline, CDR1 is SQVTM and CDR2 is ANQGSEA. This CDR3 is CSVGGGGADYGYTF. The CDR3 coding sequence is TGCAGCGTTGGAGGTGGGGGCGCCGACTATGGCTACACCTTC.

The chain employs TRBV7-2 and TRBJ2-2; D may be TRBD1 (5 bases). Germline assignment: CDR1 SGHTA and CDR2 FQGNSA. The CDR3 loop spans 12 amino acids. V was pared by 2 bases and J by 7 bases, with 5 bases between. The CDR3 protein is CASSLRGGELFF. The CDR3 DNA reads as TGTGCCAGCAGCTTAAGGGGCGGGGAGCTGTTTTTT.